This is a list of T cell receptor beta chains from one sample in a study of T and B cells in COVID-19 patients. TCRdb re-derived calls from the multiplex PCR reads in MiXCR, one entry per CDR3 protein. The repertoire holds 20,000 to 25,000 distinct CDR3 sequences, with approximately 30% as singletons. The specimen sequenced was blood. These receptors all stem from a human donor who had recovered from COVID-19. Both conserved end residues are part of each CDR3. Size values are once, few and many counts, or a class for expanded clones, and some rows have none.

v_gene	abundance	j_gene	CDR3aa
TRBV6-5	-	TRBJ1-5	CASSERAATQHF
TRBV13	few	TRBJ2-7	CASSLIQPGVYEQYF
TRBV30	-	TRBJ1-1	CAWSREVGAFF
TRBV5-1	-	TRBJ1-1	CASRDTMNTEAFF
TRBV18	many	TRBJ2-1	CASSQGNEQFF
TRBV7-2	-	TRBJ2-3	CASSLASLAGGPDTQYF
TRBV13	-	TRBJ2-3	CASTSPPGQGGTDTQYF
TRBV11-3	many	TRBJ1-3	CASSLGGPISGNTIYF
TRBV6-1	few	TRBJ2-3	CASSAGLAGGTDTQYF
TRBV5-4	many	TRBJ2-5	CASSLPSGDQETQYF
TRBV20-1	-	TRBJ2-6	CSAVLSSGANVLTF
TRBV25-1	-	TRBJ1-5	CASSHGGASNQPQHF
TRBV19	-	TRBJ1-2	CASSIQDYGYTF
TRBV6-5	-	TRBJ2-3	CASSEGGGADTQYF
TRBV29-1	medium-sized	TRBJ2-2	CSALGTSRNTGELFF
TRBV18	medium-sized	TRBJ2-3	CASSREVSTDTQYF
TRBV10-3	few	TRBJ2-2	CAISQGMSTGELFF
TRBV12-3/TRBV12-4	few	TRBJ1-3	CASSLGGDGNTIYF
TRBV5-1	few	TRBJ2-3	CASSLVGRASTDTQYF
TRBV5-1	few	TRBJ2-1	CASQGLDNEQFF
TRBV27	-	TRBJ2-4	CASSVGGAKNIQYF
TRBV5-4	many	TRBJ2-5	CASTSRRGGETQYF
TRBV6-1	-	TRBJ2-2	CASSEGYGELFF
TRBV19	many	TRBJ1-5	CASNVRGVGLNQPQHF
TRBV11-2	few	TRBJ2-7	CASSRREGGHEQYF
TRBV7-9	few	TRBJ2-7	CASSFGGGGYEQYF
TRBV2	-	TRBJ2-7	CASGWTSEGEQYF
TRBV15	few	TRBJ1-5	CATNPDNLEWQPQHF
TRBV5-1	few	TRBJ2-7	CASNGQSEQYF
TRBV30	few	TRBJ1-5	CAWSRGQMINQPQHF
TRBV18	many	TRBJ2-5	CASSPDLQETQYF
TRBV12-3/TRBV12-4	-	TRBJ1-5	CASSPGGGGRNQPQHF
TRBV10-3	few	TRBJ2-3	CAIRKTSGDTDTQYF
TRBV5-4	many	TRBJ2-3	CASSRRGGVPPDTQYF
TRBV19	medium-sized	TRBJ2-3	CASSIRRTSTDTQYF
TRBV5-1	-	TRBJ2-5	CASRRTGAEETQYF
TRBV12-3/TRBV12-4	few	TRBJ2-5	CASTLFGAQETQYF
TRBV5-1	-	TRBJ1-1	CASSRPDGTNTEAFF
TRBV11-3	once	TRBJ2-5	CASSDTGPQETQYF
TRBV27	-	TRBJ1-2	CASRGDGLNTF
TRBV6-6	few	TRBJ1-5	CASNRGRGWKVGNQPQHF
TRBV10-3	many	TRBJ2-7	CAISDGGIGNEQYF
TRBV5-5	once	TRBJ1-1	CASSGRDRATEAFF
TRBV6-1	-	TRBJ2-7	CASRPPGLPYEQYF
TRBV6-5	-	TRBJ2-7	CASTRTGGAYEQYF
TRBV10-3	few	TRBJ2-5	CAISGYGGGQETQYF
TRBV12-3/TRBV12-4	-	TRBJ2-1	CASSLTSGGFSSYNEQFF
TRBV15	many	TRBJ1-4	CATSRVAGTPGKLFF
TRBV12-3/TRBV12-4	-	TRBJ2-2	CASRETVTGELFF